Described below is a single TCR beta chain sequence and its context. Trimming took 12 bases from V and 4 from J, leaving 20 bases between them. This CDR3 spans 14 amino acids. Germline lookup yields CDR1 KGHDR and CDR2 SFDVKD. The data originate from a study of Ad26.COV2.S vaccination and SARS-CoV-2 variants. At the level of the study: Administration of Ad26.COV2.S was intramuscular, either once or twice 56 days apart.

Treatment specified: around 19 received Ad26.COV2.S at low or high dose, single or two shots; 5 received placebo; per-sample allocation not given. Day 63 after the first vaccine or placebo injection was the time point for sampling. What was given as vaccine was an Ad26 vector encoding Wuhan-strain SARS-CoV-2 spike. TCRdb's copy holds only in-frame clones and misses some; the assay was immunoSEQ multiplex PCR. The profile covers fewer than 500,000 clones, with about 93% appearing a single time and more than 10% taken by the ten largest. The sequence was collected from a person aged 18-65 years who received the Ad26.COV2.S COVID-19 vaccine or a placebo. Sequences were derived from peripheral blood, sampled in a trial of Ad26.COV2.S vaccine versus placebo. The V gene is TRBV24-1, the J gene TRBJ1-2; TRBD1 might be the D (5 bases). The chain's CDR3 is CAGLRGPTPYGYTF. Written as DNA, the CDR3 is TGTGCCGGCCTCCGGGGACCAACCCCCTATGGCTACACCTTC.